These T cell receptor beta chains were read from a single sample in a study of blood T cell repertoires in COVID-19. Produced via immunoSEQ multiplex PCR; TCRdb's table is partial and in-frame only. The sample records 250,000 to 350,000 clones, around 90% being singletons. The sequencing input was peripheral blood. These receptor sequences come from a man aged 18-30 years with active or convalescent COVID-19. Both conserved end residues are part of each CDR3. Fields, in order: CDR3 protein, CDR3 DNA, V gene, D gene, J gene. The D gene is left open where the match is weak.

CDR3: CASRVDSNYGYTF; DNA: TGTGCCAGCAGGGTGGACAGTAACTATGGCTACACCTTC; V: TRBV2; D: -; J: TRBJ1-2
CDR3: CASRPRQGRQETQYF; DNA: TGTGCCAGCAGACCCCGACAGGGGAGGCAGGAGACCCAGTACTTC; V: TRBV7-9; D: TRBD1; J: TRBJ2-5
CDR3: CASSLLLRGASNSYEQYF; DNA: TGTGCCAGCAGCTTACTGTTGCGGGGCGCCTCTAACTCCTACGAGCAGTACTTC; V: TRBV7-8; D: -; J: TRBJ2-7
CDR3: CSASAFLRTGYGYTF; DNA: TGCAGTGCTAGTGCTTTCCTACGGACAGGGTATGGCTACACCTTC; V: TRBV20-1; D: TRBD1; J: TRBJ1-2
CDR3: CASSLGQAVGEQYF; DNA: TGCGCCAGCAGCTTGGGACAGGCCGTAGGAGAGCAGTACTTC; V: TRBV5-1; D: -; J: TRBJ2-7
CDR3: CASSQTTNYGYTF; DNA: TGTGCCAGCAGCCAGACAACTAACTATGGCTACACCTTC; V: TRBV6-5; D: -; J: TRBJ1-2
CDR3: CASSQDSPTFELFF; DNA: TGTGCCAGCAGCCAAGATAGTCCGACTTTCGAACTGTTTTTT; V: TRBV4-2; D: -; J: TRBJ1-4
CDR3: CASSLGMTEAFF; DNA: TGTGCCAGCAGCTTAGGTATGACAGAAGCTTTCTTT; V: TRBV7-2; D: -; J: TRBJ1-1
CDR3: CASSPGQSSYEQYF; DNA: TGCGCCAGCAGCCCCGGACAGAGCTCCTACGAGCAGTACTTC; V: TRBV4-1; D: -; J: TRBJ2-7
CDR3: CASSARGKSSYNSPLHF; DNA: TGTGCCAGCAGCGCTAGGGGAAAGAGCTCCTATAATTCACCCCTCCACTTT; V: TRBV2; D: -; J: TRBJ1-6
CDR3: CASSQAVGAEQYF; DNA: TGTGCCAGCAGCCAAGCTGTAGGGGCCGAGCAGTACTTC; V: TRBV14; D: -; J: TRBJ2-7
CDR3: CASSQPGQGDTEAFF; DNA: TGTGCCAGCAGCCAACCGGGACAGGGGGACACTGAAGCTTTCTTT; V: TRBV4-2; D: TRBD1; J: TRBJ1-1
CDR3: CASSSAGGRQYF; DNA: TGTGCCAGCAGCTCTGCCGGGGGACGGCAGTACTTC; V: TRBV7-9; D: -; J: TRBJ2-7